A selection of T cell receptor beta chains follows, all from one sample in a study of siplizumab effects on memory and regulatory T cells. TCRdb keeps only in-frame clones here, not all; method: immunoSEQ multiplex PCR. The top ten hold 1.3% of the sample, which has over 85,000 clones, 80% to 95% seen once. The sequencing sample was made of CD4+ T cells sorted from blood. These receptors came from a human donor in good health. CDR3s include the opening cysteine and the closing phenylalanine or tryptophan. The D gene is left open where the match is weak. The size entry is marked missing in some rows and otherwise reads once, few, many or a size class.

>TRBJ2-3|once|TRBV10-3|.
CAISLRGGTDTQYF
TGTGCCATCAGTCTTCGTGGTGGCACAGATACGCAGTATTTT
>TRBJ2-5|.|TRBV2|.
CASGTQETQYF
TGTGCCAGCGGGACGCAAGAGACCCAGTACTTC
>TRBJ1-2|once|TRBV10-3|.
CASSEQINYGYTF
TGTGCCAGCAGTGAACAGATTAACTATGGCTACACCTTC
>TRBJ1-6|.|TRBV6-5|TRBD1
CATRQGLNSPLHF
TGTGCCACGAGACAGGGTTTGAATTCACCCCTCCACTTT
>TRBJ2-1|.|TRBV7-9|.
CASSLTGTWGNEQFF
TGTGCCAGCAGCCTTACCGGGACATGGGGCAATGAGCAGTTCTTC
>TRBJ2-7|.|TRBV6-1|.
CASSEGGTGIYEQYF
TGTGCCAGCAGTGAAGGGGGAACAGGTATCTACGAGCAGTACTTC
>TRBJ2-1|.|TRBV19|.
CASSSQGYDEQFF
TGTGCCAGTAGTAGCCAGGGTTACGATGAGCAGTTCTTC
>TRBJ2-7|.|TRBV5-4|TRBD1
CASSSPGQGHEQYF
TGTGCCAGCAGCTCCCCGGGACAGGGCCACGAGCAGTACTTC
>TRBJ1-4|.|TRBV5-1|.
CASSLAVGVDEKLFF
TGCGCCAGCAGCTTGGCAGTGGGAGTCGATGAAAAACTGTTTTTT
>TRBJ2-7|.|TRBV7-2|TRBD1
CASSFDRAYEQYF
TGTGCCAGCAGCTTCGACAGGGCCTACGAGCAGTACTTC
>TRBJ1-5|.|TRBV30|.
CAWDAKEADNQPQHF
TGTGCCTGGGACGCTAAAGAGGCAGATAATCAGCCCCAGCATTTT
>TRBJ1-2|.|TRBV7-6|TRBD1
CASSRDSNYGYTF
TGTGCCAGCAGCCGGGACAGCAACTATGGCTACACCTTC
>TRBJ2-6|.|TRBV7-2|.
CASSRPPDSSGANVLTF
TGTGCCAGCAGCCGGCCCCCCGACAGCTCTGGGGCCAACGTCCTGACTTTC
>TRBJ2-1|.|TRBV18|.
CASSPGDYPFETKQFF
TGTGCCAGCTCACCCGGCGACTACCCGTTTGAAACGAAGCAGTTCTTC
>TRBJ2-2|.|TRBV19|.
CASSIVKGWRTGELFF
TGTGCCAGTAGTATAGTAAAGGGATGGCGGACCGGGGAGCTGTTTTTT
>TRBJ1-1|.|TRBV7-3|.
CASSSGLGGWDTEAFF
TGTGCCAGCAGCTCTGGGCTGGGGGGTTGGGACACTGAAGCTTTCTTT
>TRBJ1-5|.|TRBV6-1|.
CASSDRGASNQPQHF
TGTGCCAGCAGTGATCGCGGAGCTAGCAATCAGCCCCAGCATTTT
>TRBJ1-2|.|TRBV5-6|.
CASSLVSGVGYTF
TGTGCCAGCAGCTTGGTATCAGGGGTCGGCTACACCTTC
>TRBJ1-2|.|TRBV5-1|TRBD1
CASSPGTGAIYTF
TGCGCCAGCAGCCCGGGGACAGGGGCTATCTACACCTTC